This record concerns one T cell receptor beta chain sequence. The antigen remains undetermined. Libraries were prepared by immunoSEQ multiplex PCR; TCRdb keeps only in-frame clonotypes and omits some of them. The table shows 140,000 to 150,000 clones, with 70% to 80% occurring only once. The data are from a study of cytotoxic CD8 clonotypes in ibrutinib-treated CLL. General study findings and limits: For progressing versus sustained-remission patients, sampling times were not the same.

The starting material was PBMCs, obtained after 24 months of ibrutinib treatment. This TCR was sampled from a human donor with chronic lymphocytic leukemia.

CDR3 in amino acids: CAWSVGGPGYTF. CDR3 DNA: TGTGCCTGGAGTGTAGGGGGACCCGGCTACACCTTC. The genes are TRBV30 and TRBJ1-2; D perhaps matches TRBD1 (6 bases). Germline lookup yields CDR1 GTSNPN and CDR2 SVGIG (reference sequence). Between the trimmed V and J ends, which lost 0 bases and 8 bases, there was a span of 10 bases. The CDR3 covers 12 residues.